A selection of T cell receptor beta chains follows, all from one sample in a study of cytomegalovirus exposure and HLA in healthy donors. Generated by immunoSEQ multiplex PCR, the TCRdb table keeps only in-frame clones and is missing some. The data hold 70,000 to 95,000 clones, with 81% observed a single time. Input material: PBMCs. Source of these receptors: a woman between 25 and 40 years old in good health and CMV-seronegative. Both conserved end residues are part of each CDR3. The D gene is left open where the match is weak. Size is stated for part of the rows, as once, few or many counts, or as a class when the clone is expanded.

once,TRBV9,NA,TRBJ2-1,TGTGCCAGCAGCGCTAACGCCGCTGAGCAGTTCTTC,CASSANAAEQFF
NA,TRBV5-8,NA,TRBJ1-4,TGTGCCAGCAGATGGGAGGGGGAAAAACTGTTTTTT,CASRWEGEKLFF
NA,TRBV29-1,TRBD1,TRBJ1-5,TGCAGCGTACGGACAGGGGAACACCAGAGTCAGCCCCAGCATTTT,CSVRTGEHQSQPQHF
once,TRBV28,NA,TRBJ2-5,TGTGCCAGCAACCACCCAACAGGTCAAGAGACCCAGTACTTC,CASNHPTGQETQYF
few,TRBV6-6,TRBD1,TRBJ1-4,TGTGCCAGCAGCCAGCATGGGACAGAAAAAAAACTGTTTTTT,CASSQHGTEKKLFF
NA,TRBV21-1,NA,TRBJ1-2,TGTGCCAGCAGCAAAGAGTACAGGGGGGGTTCCTATGGCTACACCTTC,CASSKEYRGGSYGYTF
NA,TRBV11-2,TRBD1,TRBJ2-7,TGTGCCAGCAGCTCGGAGGGACAGGGTGCGGCCTACGAGCAGTACTTC,CASSSEGQGAAYEQYF
once,TRBV9,TRBD2,TRBJ2-5,TGTGCCAGCAGTGACGGACTAGCGCAAAAATACCAAGAGACCCAGTACTTC,CASSDGLAQKYQETQYF
NA,TRBV10-3,NA,TRBJ2-1,TGTGCCATCAGTGAGAGACAGGATGGGCATGAGCAGTTCTTC,CAISERQDGHEQFF
NA,TRBV10-3,TRBD1,TRBJ1-2,TGTGCCATCAGTGAGTCTGGACAGGGGAACTATGGCTACACCTTC,CAISESGQGNYGYTF
NA,TRBV10-3,NA,TRBJ2-2,TGTGCCATCAGTGAGTCGAACCTAGCGACCACCGGGGAGCTGTTTTTT,CAISESNLATTGELFF
NA,TRBV7-6,NA,TRBJ2-6,TGTGCCAGCGGTACAGGCGTTCTCTCTGGGGCCAACGTCCTGACTTTC,CASGTGVLSGANVLTF
NA,TRBV28,TRBD1,TRBJ2-1,TGTGCCAGCACCGCCAGTTCGGTGTGGACAGGGGGCTATGAGCAGTTCTTC,CASTASSVWTGGYEQFF
NA,TRBV14,TRBD1,TRBJ2-2,TGTGCCAGCAGCTGGGACAGGGGCACCGGGGAGCTGTTTTTT,CASSWDRGTGELFF
NA,TRBV2,TRBD2,TRBJ2-2,TGTGCCAGCAGTCTAGCGGGAGACACCGGGGAGCTGTTTTTT,CASSLAGDTGELFF
NA,TRBV4-3,TRBD1,TRBJ1-5,TGCGCCAGCAGCCTCAGGACAGGGAATCAGCCCCAGCATTTT,CASSLRTGNQPQHF
NA,TRBV6-1,TRBD2,TRBJ2-7,TGTGCCAGCAGTTTAGCGGGAATCTACGAGCAGTACTTC,CASSLAGIYEQYF
NA,TRBV13,NA,TRBJ2-3,TGTGCCAGCAGCTCCAAGGATCCCCCGTTTGAGGGAGGCCAAAGGCAGTATTTT,CASSSKDPPFEGGQRQYF
NA,TRBV2,TRBD2,TRBJ2-5,TGTGCCAGCGCGGGACTAGCTTACGAGACCCAGTACTTC,CASAGLAYETQYF
few,TRBV5-1,TRBD2,TRBJ2-4,TGCGCCAGCAGCTTGGTTGGGCAGGGAGGGAACATTCAGTACTTC,CASSLVGQGGNIQYF
NA,TRBV7-2,NA,TRBJ1-4,TGTGCCAGCAGCTTAGGCGGCCGAGGGGAAAAACTGTTTTTT,CASSLGGRGEKLFF
NA,TRBV28,NA,TRBJ2-3,TGTGCCAGCAGTTTGGGGGCGGGAGGCACAGATACGCAGTATTTT,CASSLGAGGTDTQYF
NA,TRBV28,NA,TRBJ2-5,TGTGCCAGCAGTCCCCCCTTGGGGGGACAGGAGACCCAGTACTTC,CASSPPLGGQETQYF
NA,TRBV10-3,TRBD1,TRBJ2-1,TGTGCCATCGGGGTGGGGGACAGGTACAATGAGCAGTTCTTC,CAIGVGDRYNEQFF
NA,TRBV28,TRBD2,TRBJ2-7,TGTGCCAGCAGCCCCCGCAGCGGGGGGTTCTACGAGCAGTACTTC,CASSPRSGGFYEQYF